This TCR beta chain was identified in a study of lymphopenia after photon versus proton radiotherapy. Regarding this clone: Antigen: not known.

This CDR3 is 14 amino acids long. Per germline, CDR1 SQVTM and CDR2 ANQGSEA. With 6 bases removed from V and 0 bases from J, the gap between germline ends came to 15 bases. Study-level findings and limits: Relative stability marked proton patients; photon patients lost diversity and naive cells. In patients who died, overall survival fell as post-nadir TCR diversity dropped more. Better survival with proton therapy was suggested as possible, not demonstrated. Post-nadir diversity loss with photons came from oligoclonal expansion, particularly CD8+ Temra cells.

TCRdb's copy holds only in-frame clones and misses some; the assay was immunoSEQ multiplex PCR. The sample consists of 50,000 to 70,000 clones, about nine tenths of them appearing once. The clonotype originates from a man older than 75 with esophageal cancer. V usage is TRBV29-1 and J usage is TRBJ2-7, with a tentative D call TRBD2 (5 bases). The sequencing used peripheral blood, collected from a patient treated with proton-based radiotherapy. CDR3 amino acids: CSVVGGTTSYEQYF. The CDR3 nucleotides are TGCAGCGTGGTTGGAGGAACAACCTCCTACGAGCAGTACTTC.